This T cell receptor (beta chain) comes out of a study of cytotoxic CD8 clonotypes in ibrutinib-treated CLL. J was trimmed by 0 bases and V by 1 base; bases with no gene match: 2. CDR1 is SGHNT, CDR2 YYREEE, per germline (reference sequence). CDR3 length: 17 amino acids. Only in-frame clones appear in the TCRdb table, and some are missing; sequencing was by immunoSEQ multiplex PCR. Seen here are 75,000 to 90,000 clones, approximately 82% observed once, and the top ten hold more than 35%. The origin of this receptor is a human donor with chronic lymphocytic leukemia. The material was PBMCs, obtained after 24 months of ibrutinib treatment. This chain connects TRBV5-4 to TRBJ2-6; 9 positions agree with TRBD1. As DNA, the CDR3 is TGTGCCAGCAGCTTGTCGGGACAGGGCTCTGGGGCCAACGTCCTGACTTTC. This codes for CASSLSGQGSGANVLTF.